Following are 26 T cell receptor beta chains from one sample sequenced in a study of beta chain features in type 1 diabetes. The study reverse transcribed the entire isolated RNA, so it sequenced expressed TCRB transcripts. Assay: immunoSEQ multiplex PCR; the TCRdb copy retains only in-frame clones and omits some. The data hold about 180,000 clones, with about 13% observed a single time. The sample was central memory CD4+ T cells from blood. All receptors derive from a woman aged 18 to 35 in good health.

The genes are TRBV27 and TRBJ1-5, with 8 positions matching TRBD1. With 6 bases clipped from V and 10 bases from J, the junction kept 11 bases outside the gene matches. This CDR3 region has 14 residues. Germline CDR1 is MNHEY and CDR2 is SMNVEV (reference sequence). CDR3 coding DNA: TGTGCCAGCAGCCGACAGGGGTGGGGACTCCCCCAGCATTTT. As protein: CASSRQGWGLPQHF.

This clone was observed a handful of times. The chain recombines TRBV7-9 with TRBJ2-1; 9 bases match TRBD2. Germline CDR1 and CDR2: SEHNR and FQNEAQ (reference sequence). The CDR3 totals 13 residues. Trimming removed 2 bases from V and 9 bases from J; junction bases left unmatched: 2. The CDR3 sequence: CASSLLAGVEQFF. DNA of the CDR3: TGTGCCAGCAGCTTATTAGCGGGAGTTGAGCAGTTCTTC.

This clone turned up a few times. V usage is TRBV25-1 and J usage is TRBJ2-2; the match to TRBD2 covers 9 bases. Looked up from germline, CDR1 is MGHDK and CDR2 is SYGVNS. With V trimmed by 4 bases and J by 6 bases, 9 bases remained unmatched. This CDR3 has 16 residues. In DNA form, the CDR3 reads TGTGCCAGCAGTGGGCTTAGCGGGAGATATCCCGGGGAGCTGTTTTTT. This sequence encodes CASSGLSGRYPGELFF.

The chain joins TRBV30 to TRBJ1-1; D is perhaps TRBD1 (6 bases). The CDR3 sequence is 13 residues long. Germline V gene data show CDR1 as GTSNPN and CDR2 as SVGIG (reference sequence). V dropped 3 bases and J dropped 7 bases, with 15 bases sitting between them. CDR3 bases: TGTGCCTGGAGCCAACAGGGAAACGGTGAAGCTTTCTTT. Protein product: CAWSQQGNGEAFF.

This clone came up a few times. J is TRBJ1-4 and V is TRBV18, with 7 bases lining up with TRBD1. V was clipped by 2 bases and J by 8 bases; unmatched bases: 8. Germline CDR1 and CDR2: KGHSH and LQKENI. The CDR3 covers 15 residues. The CDR3 loop is CASSPAGGTREKLFF. The CDR3 DNA is TGTGCCAGCTCACCAGCAGGGGGGACGCGGGAAAAACTGTTTTTT.

The V gene is TRBV11-2, the J gene TRBJ1-2, with D possibly matching TRBD1 (5 bases). V was trimmed by 1 base and J by 8 bases, leaving 14 bases between them. Germline values: CDR1 SGHAT, CDR2 FQNNGV. This CDR3 spans 14 amino acids. Here the CDR3 reads CASSLVGAGYGYTF. The CDR3 region has the DNA TGTGCCAGCAGCTTAGTTGGGGCAGGGTACGGCTACACCTTC.

This clone was detected a few times. The V call is TRBV9, the J call TRBJ2-7, with D maybe TRBD2 (5 bases). Between the trimmed V and J ends, which lost 3 bases and 1 base, there was a span of 11 bases. The CDR3 sequence is 14 residues long. The germline gives CDR1 SGDLS, CDR2 YYNGEE. The CDR3 sequence: CASSGSWESYEQYF. CDR3 bases: TGTGCCAGCAGCGGGTCTTGGGAGTCCTACGAGCAGTACTTC.

This clone was observed a few times. V gene TRBV6-5 combines with J gene TRBJ2-7, with TRBD1 as a possible D gene (5 bases). From germline, CDR1 is MNHEY and CDR2 SVGAGI. V gave up 2 bases and J gave up 1 base, with 9 bases separating them. There are 14 residues in the CDR3. CDR3 region: CASSYLGASYEQYF. The CDR3 region has the DNA TGTGCCAGCAGTTACCTAGGGGCATCCTACGAGCAGTACTTC.

The chain joins TRBV30 to TRBJ1-4, with 7 positions matching TRBD1. J was trimmed by 7 bases and V by 1 base; bases with no gene match: 12. Germline assignment: CDR1 GTSNPN and CDR2 SVGIG (reference sequence). The CDR3 runs 16 residues. CDR3 nucleotide sequence: TGTGCCTGGAGTGGACGAGAGGCGGACAGGAGTGAAAAACTGTTTTTT. Its protein is CAWSGREADRSEKLFF. Together with reference TRBV30 and TRBJ1-4, the CDR3 gives the full variable domain: SQTIHQWPATLVQPVGSPLSLECTVEGTSNPNLYWYRQAAGRGLQLLFYSVGIGQISSEVPQNLSASRPQDRQFILSSKKLLLSDSGFYLCAWSGREADRSEKLFFGSGTQLSVL.

The chain links TRBV5-4 to TRBJ2-5; 8 bases agree with TRBD1. Trimming took 3 bases from V and 1 from J; bases not matched to a gene: 8. The CDR3 is 16 amino acids. Germline assignment: CDR1 SGHNT and CDR2 YYREEE (reference sequence). CDR3 coding DNA: TGTGCCAGCAGCTCGAGGGACAGGCACCTCCAAGAGACCCAGTACTTC. Its translation is CASSSRDRHLQETQYF.

This chain uses TRBV18 with TRBJ1-2; tentatively, D is TRBD1 (6 bases). The length of the CDR3 is 13 residues. Germline CDR1 reads KGHSH; CDR2 reads LQKENI. V lost 2 bases, J lost 4 bases, and 8 bases lay in between. CDR3 nucleotide sequence: TGTGCCAGCTCACCAACAGGGCGCTATGGCTACACCTTC. Protein sequence: CASSPTGRYGYTF.

This chain connects TRBV9 to TRBJ2-1; D gene ambiguous. The CDR3 has 13 residues. CDR1 is SGDLS, CDR2 YYNGEE, per germline. Trimming removed 4 bases from V and 9 bases from J, with 14 bases in between. CDR3 sequence reads: CASSPYVVSEQFF. DNA of the CDR3: TGTGCCAGCAGCCCCTACGTGGTGAGTGAGCAGTTCTTC.

The V gene is TRBV6-1, the J gene TRBJ1-5; 8 bases match TRBD1. The CDR3 is made up of 15 amino acids. Germline loops: CDR1 MNHNS, CDR2 SASEGT. V shed 7 bases, J shed 6 bases, and the junction held 11 bases outside the gene matches. CDR3 loop: CASIFGQGRGQPQHF. DNA for the CDR3: TGTGCCAGCATCTTCGGACAGGGTCGTGGTCAGCCCCAGCATTTT.

This rearrangement joins TRBV30 to TRBJ2-2; D unresolved. This CDR3 spans 12 amino acids. CDR1 GTSNPN and CDR2 SVGIG come from the germline V gene (reference sequence). With 3 bases removed from V and 5 bases from J, the gap between germline ends came to 7 bases. The chain's CDR3 is CAWSLRTGELFF. The DNA of the CDR3 is TGTGCCTGGAGCCTGAGGACCGGGGAGCTGTTTTTT.

The V gene is TRBV28, the J gene TRBJ1-5; tentatively, D is TRBD1 (6 bases). The CDR3 consists of 15 residues. Trimming removed 2 bases at V and 3 bases at J, with 11 bases between. The V gene's germline CDR1 is MDHEN and CDR2 SYDVKM. This CDR3 reads CASSLGGAFNQPQHF. CDR3 nucleotides: TGTGCCAGCAGTTTAGGGGGGGCTTTCAATCAGCCCCAGCATTTT. Full variable domain (missing parts from reference TRBV28 and TRBJ1-5): DVKVTQSSRYLVKRTGEKVFLECVQDMDHENMFWYRQDPGLGLRLIYFSYDVKMKEKGDIPEGYSVSREKKERFSLILESASTNQTSMYLCASSLGGAFNQPQHFGDGTRLSIL.

The chain uses TRBV5-1 and TRBJ2-3, with 12 bases matching TRBD2. This CDR3 region has 16 residues. CDR1 and CDR2 from the germline V gene are SGHRS and YFSETQ. V lost 1 base to trimming and J lost 5 bases; unmatched junction nucleotides: 5. CDR3 bases: TGCGCCAGCAGCTTGTCTACACTAGCGGGAGGAGATACGCAGTATTTT. This sequence encodes CASSLSTLAGGDTQYF.

This clone has a handful of counts. J is TRBJ2-5 and V is TRBV11-2; a weak D match, TRBD2 (6 bases). Germline values: CDR1 SGHAT, CDR2 FQNNGV. The germline V and J ends were trimmed by 1 base and 0 bases, with 9 bases remaining between them. This CDR3 is built from 15 residues. The CDR3 loop reads CASSLGGGNQETQYF. The DNA of the CDR3 is TGTGCCAGCAGCTTAGGAGGCGGGAACCAAGAGACCCAGTACTTC. The full variable domain, in which reference TRBV11-2 and TRBJ2-5 provide the parts outside the CDR3, is EAGVAQSPRYKIIEKRQSVAFWCNPISGHATLYWYQQILGQGPKLLIQFQNNGVVDDSQLPKDRFSAERLKGVDSTLKIQPAKLEDSAVYLCASSLGGGNQETQYFGPGTRLLVL.

Here the CDR3 DNA reads TGTGCCAGCAGCGTAAGGGAGTACACCGGGGAGCTGTTTTTT. It translates to CASSVREYTGELFF. This chain links TRBV7-2 with TRBJ2-2; tentatively, D is TRBD2 (5 bases). Germline V gene data show CDR1 as SGHTA and CDR2 as FQGNSA. V was pared by 5 bases and J by 3 bases, with 10 bases between. The CDR3 has 14 amino acids.

The chain is built from TRBV15 and TRBJ2-7, with TRBD2 matching over 14 bases. This CDR3 spans 16 amino acids. Trimming at V came to 5 bases and at J to 5 bases, leaving 8 bases not matched to a gene. Germline assignment: CDR1 LNHNV and CDR2 YYDKDF (reference sequence). CDR3 coding DNA: TGTGCCACCAGCGCGAGACTAGCGGGAGGGCGCCACGAGCAGTACTTC. Protein sequence: CATSARLAGGRHEQYF.

A few counts support this clone. The rearrangement uses TRBV6-5 and TRBJ1-1; the D is unclear. Germline V lookup: CDR1 MNHEY, CDR2 SVGAGI. Trimming removed 1 base from V and 5 bases from J, with 17 bases in between. CDR3 length: 16 residues. The DNA for the CDR3 is TGTGCCAGCAGTTACTTCGGGAGGGTTAGAGGAACTGAAGCTTTCTTT. As protein: CASSYFGRVRGTEAFF.

This clone occurred a few times. The chain joins TRBV5-1 to TRBJ1-5, with D tentatively TRBD1 (5 bases). V dropped 3 bases and J dropped 7 bases, with 14 bases sitting between them. The CDR3 spans 14 residues. CDR1 SGHRS and CDR2 YFSETQ come from the germline V gene. This CDR3 reads CASSYSQGGQPQHF. The CDR3 DNA is TGCGCCAGCAGCTATTCCCAGGGAGGGCAGCCCCAGCATTTT.

This clone showed up just a few times. V is TRBV5-4 and J is TRBJ2-5; 9 nucleotides line up with TRBD2. The CDR3 contains 16 residues. V shed 4 bases, J shed 2 bases, and the junction held 9 bases outside the gene matches. Germline V lookup: CDR1 SGHNT, CDR2 YYREEE (reference sequence). CDR3 in amino acids: CASSPPPAGGQETQYF. Written as DNA, the CDR3 is TGTGCCAGCAGCCCCCCCCCAGCGGGAGGACAAGAGACCCAGTACTTC.

This clone was observed a few times. The gene calls are TRBV7-6 and TRBJ1-1, with no clear D. This CDR3 spans 16 amino acids. Trimming stripped 2 bases from V and 2 bases from J, with 15 bases between. Germline V CDR1 and CDR2: SGHVS, FNYEAQ. CDR3 protein: CASSLSSPGFNTEAFF. The CDR3, as DNA: TGTGCCAGCAGCTTATCGTCCCCCGGGTTCAACACTGAAGCTTTCTTT.

This clone has only a few counts. The chain combines TRBV14 with TRBJ2-4; a weak D match, TRBD1 (6 bases). This CDR3 has 14 residues. The germline CDR1 and CDR2 sequences are SGHDN and FVKESK. V was trimmed by 4 bases and J by 7 bases, leaving 14 bases between them. The CDR3 DNA reads as TGTGCCAGCAGCCCTGGGGGCCAAGGGAACATTCAGTACTTC. As protein: CASSPGGQGNIQYF. The entire variable domain, with the rest obtained from reference TRBV14 and TRBJ2-4, is as follows: EAGVTQFPSHSVIEKGQTVTLRCDPISGHDNLYWYRRVMGKEIKFLLHFVKESKQDESGMPNNRFLAERTGGTYSTLKVQPAELEDSGVYFCASSPGGQGNIQYFGAGTRLSVL.

This clone showed up just a few times. The gene calls are TRBV5-1 and TRBJ2-7, with TRBD2 identical over 8 bases. Germline V gene sequence: CDR1 SGHRS, CDR2 YFSETQ. The CDR3 is 17 residues long. V lost 2 bases, J lost 4 bases, and 14 bases stayed unmatched. The CDR3 DNA reads as TGCGCCAGCAGCTTACCGGGACTAGGGACGGTGAAGTACGAGCAGTACTTC. It yields the protein CASSLPGLGTVKYEQYF.

This clone has just a few counts. V is TRBV5-1 and J is TRBJ2-7; 11 bases line up with TRBD2. The germline V gene encodes CDR1 SGHRS and CDR2 YFSETQ. CDR3 length equals 16 residues. Germline trimming cut 4 bases from V and 7 bases from J; bases unmatched to any gene: 13. The CDR3 spells CASSLYLAGGRREQYF. DNA for the CDR3: TGCGCCAGCAGCCTCTACCTAGCGGGAGGCCGCCGGGAGCAGTACTTC.